This TCR beta chain stems from a study of shared clonotypes between healthy human individuals. Recent acute infections and vaccinations were absent in the healthy HIV-negative adult donors. CD4+ cells underwent separation, giving CD45RA+ naive and CD45RA-negative memory subsets. This clone was seen more than once but under ten times. Between the trimmed V and J ends, which lost 5 bases and 3 bases, there was a span of 5 bases. The CDR3 runs to 11 residues. From germline, CDR1 is SGHAT and CDR2 FQNNGV. The material for each subset, its genomic DNA, was split evenly across several immunoSEQ plates. Using immunoSEQ multiplex PCR, the repertoire was profiled, and TCRdb retains in-frame clones only, with some absent. The top ten hold more than 0.9% of the sample, which has over a million clones, roughly 96% seen once.

This receptor was taken from a young man in good health. This chain links TRBV11-2 with TRBJ2-7; D gene unclear. Sequenced sample: naive CD4+ T cells sorted from blood. The subset: CD45RA+ positively selected. The CDR3 protein is CASSTLYEQYF. In DNA, the CDR3 is TGTGCCAGCAGCACCCTCTACGAGCAGTACTTC.